This TCR beta chain was recovered during a study of blood T cell repertoires in COVID-19. Trimming took 5 bases from V and 2 from J; bases not matched to a gene: 2. Germline CDR1 and CDR2: SGHTA and FQGNSA. This CDR3 has 16 residues. Measured with immunoSEQ multiplex PCR; TCRdb has only the in-frame clones, and not every one. The sample carries 130,000 or so clones, roughly 80% recorded once. The chain recombines TRBV7-2 with TRBJ2-6; 11 nucleotides align to TRBD2. The receptor's source is a woman of 80 years or more with acute or convalescent COVID-19. Sequenced input: peripheral blood. CDR3 sequence reads: CASSVSGGAGANVLTF. DNA of the CDR3: TGTGCCAGCAGCGTTAGCGGGGGGGCTGGGGCCAACGTCCTGACTTTC.